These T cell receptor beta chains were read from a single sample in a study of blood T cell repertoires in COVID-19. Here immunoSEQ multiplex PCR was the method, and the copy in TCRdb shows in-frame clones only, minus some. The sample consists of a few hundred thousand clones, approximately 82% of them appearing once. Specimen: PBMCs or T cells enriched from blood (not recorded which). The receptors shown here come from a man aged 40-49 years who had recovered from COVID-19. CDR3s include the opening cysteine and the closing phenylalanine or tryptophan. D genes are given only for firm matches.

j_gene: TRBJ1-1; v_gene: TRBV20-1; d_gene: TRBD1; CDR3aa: CSASEQGYTEAFF
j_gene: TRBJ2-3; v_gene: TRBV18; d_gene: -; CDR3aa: CASSPMTTPGADTQYF
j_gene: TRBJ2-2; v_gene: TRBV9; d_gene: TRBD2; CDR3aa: CASSVEVSGRSGTGELFF
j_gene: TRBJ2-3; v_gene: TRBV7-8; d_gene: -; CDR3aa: CASSLPARTDTQYF
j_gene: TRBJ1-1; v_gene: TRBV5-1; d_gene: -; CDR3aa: CASSLRTRGATEAFF
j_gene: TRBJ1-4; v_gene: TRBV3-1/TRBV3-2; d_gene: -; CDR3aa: CASSQVQGEKLFF
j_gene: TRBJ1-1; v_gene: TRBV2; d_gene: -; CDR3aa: CASRLRGANAGTEAFF
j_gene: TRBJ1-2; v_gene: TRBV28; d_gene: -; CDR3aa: CASSFGGIPGYTF
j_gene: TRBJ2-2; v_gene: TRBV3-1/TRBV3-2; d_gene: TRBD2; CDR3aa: CASSRQTSGGTGELFF
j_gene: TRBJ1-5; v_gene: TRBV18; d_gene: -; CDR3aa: CASSPTQANNQPQHF
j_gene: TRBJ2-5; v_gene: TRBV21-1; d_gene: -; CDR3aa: CASSKKGSTGNGETQYF
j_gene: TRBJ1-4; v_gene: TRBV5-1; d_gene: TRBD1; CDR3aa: CASSGTGGVEKLFF
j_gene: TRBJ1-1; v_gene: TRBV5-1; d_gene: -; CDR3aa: CASSSPGGQPMNTEAFF
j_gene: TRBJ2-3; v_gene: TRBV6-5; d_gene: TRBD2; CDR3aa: CASLPAGRVGTQYF
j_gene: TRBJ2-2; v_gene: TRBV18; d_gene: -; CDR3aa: CASSPPDIGELFF
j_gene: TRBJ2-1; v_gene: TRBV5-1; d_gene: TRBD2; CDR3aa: CASSNPGLAGNLYNEQFF
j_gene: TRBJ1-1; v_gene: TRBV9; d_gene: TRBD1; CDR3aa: CASSGGYRGGGVNTEAFF
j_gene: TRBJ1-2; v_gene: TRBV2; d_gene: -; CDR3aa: CASSARNYGYTF
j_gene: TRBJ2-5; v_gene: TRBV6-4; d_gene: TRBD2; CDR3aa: CASPSEAGGRLETQYF
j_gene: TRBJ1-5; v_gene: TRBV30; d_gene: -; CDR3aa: CAWSSGYNQPQHF
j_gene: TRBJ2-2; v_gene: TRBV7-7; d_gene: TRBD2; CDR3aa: CASSFGLASSGELFF
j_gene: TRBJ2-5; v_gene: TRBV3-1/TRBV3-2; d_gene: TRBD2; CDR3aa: CASSPTQRLAVGAQYF
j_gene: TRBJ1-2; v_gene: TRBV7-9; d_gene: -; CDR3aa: CASSPGVDGYTF
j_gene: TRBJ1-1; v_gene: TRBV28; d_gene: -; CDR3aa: CASSTHRRNTEAFF
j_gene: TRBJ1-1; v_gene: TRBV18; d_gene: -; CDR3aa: CASSTNPGNTEAFF